Listed below are T cell receptor beta chains from one sample, sequenced in a study of identical twins. A single record per CDR3 protein comes from TCRdb applying MiXCR to the 5' RACE reads. The data contain around 680,000 distinct CDR3 sequences, over 8.5% of them seen just once; the ten biggest clones take up 0.75% to 1%. A further study also used this sample, focusing on yellow fever vaccine responses in identical twins.

Sequenced sample: PBMCs. The receptors stem from a woman between 18 and 29 years old in good health. Both conserved end residues are part of each CDR3. Fields, in order: D gene, V gene, clone size, J gene, CDR3 protein, CDR3 DNA. A D gene is named only where the DNA matches it firmly. For some rows the clone size is stated as once, few or many, or as a class when expanded; others skip it.

-	TRBV12-3/TRBV12-4	-	TRBJ2-7	CASSPIRGDSSYEQYF	TGTGCCAGCAGTCCGATCCGCGGGGACAGCTCCTACGAGCAGTACTTC
TRBD2	TRBV6-4	-	TRBJ2-1	CASSDKREIDNEQFF	TGTGCCAGCAGTGACAAGCGGGAAATCGACAATGAGCAGTTCTTC
TRBD2	TRBV20-1	many	TRBJ2-2	CSATRAGGFTGELFF	TGCAGTGCTACTAGAGCGGGGGGGTTCACCGGGGAGCTGTTTTTT
-	TRBV4-3	few	TRBJ2-7	CASSQNYPEGSIYEQYF	TGCGCCAGCAGCCAGAATTACCCGGAGGGGAGTATCTACGAGCAGTACTTC
-	TRBV5-6	few	TRBJ1-5	CASSPRPGVGNQPQHF	TGTGCCAGCAGCCCGAGACCAGGGGTTGGGAATCAGCCCCAGCATTTT
-	TRBV6-1	few	TRBJ2-7	CASSETLRHEQYF	TGTGCCAGCAGTGAGACGTTGCGCCACGAGCAGTACTTC
-	TRBV10-3	few	TRBJ2-2	CAISESWRVNGELFF	TGTGCCATCAGTGAGTCTTGGCGCGTGAACGGGGAGCTGTTTTTT
-	TRBV5-8	few	TRBJ2-1	CASSLELGVKSYNEQFF	TGTGCCAGCAGCTTGGAATTGGGGGTAAAGTCCTACAATGAGCAGTTCTTC
TRBD1	TRBV20-1	many	TRBJ1-6	CSASLQGGSPLHF	TGCAGTGCTAGCCTTCAGGGGGGTTCACCCCTCCACTTT
-	TRBV28	many	TRBJ2-3	CASSSWGGGSDTQYF	TGTGCCAGCAGTTCTTGGGGCGGGGGCAGCGATACGCAGTATTTT
-	TRBV28	many	TRBJ1-1	CASSFGAPNTEAFF	TGTGCCAGCAGTTTCGGAGCGCCCAACACTGAAGCTTTCTTT
TRBD1	TRBV7-9	few	TRBJ1-1	CASSRGTGGDGTEAFF	TGTGCCAGCAGCAGGGGGACAGGGGGCGACGGCACTGAAGCTTTCTTT
TRBD1	TRBV12-3/TRBV12-4	many	TRBJ1-5	CASSSLKGQGAKPQHF	TGTGCCAGCAGTTCACTGAAAGGACAGGGGGCTAAGCCCCAGCATTTT
-	TRBV6-5	few	TRBJ2-3	CASSSGGGRLSTYTQYF	TGTGCCAGCAGTTCAGGGGGGGGCCGTCTATCCACATATACGCAGTATTTT
TRBD1	TRBV20-1	few	TRBJ1-1	CSASQDRGLTEAFF	TGCAGTGCTAGCCAGGACAGGGGACTTACTGAAGCTTTCTTT
-	TRBV4-2	many	TRBJ2-2	CASSQDRVGDRLGELFF	TGTGCCAGCAGCCAAGATCGGGTCGGTGACCGGCTCGGGGAGCTGTTTTTT
TRBD2	TRBV6-1	-	TRBJ2-1	CASGASGYNEQFF	TGTGCCAGCGGGGCTAGCGGGTACAATGAGCAGTTCTTC
-	TRBV12-3/TRBV12-4	-	TRBJ1-5	CASSLGVGDSNQPQHF	TGTGCCAGCAGCTTAGGGGTGGGGGATAGCAATCAGCCCCAGCATTTT
-	TRBV12-3/TRBV12-4	few	TRBJ2-6	CASSATGASGANVLTF	TGTGCCAGCAGTGCAACCGGGGCCTCTGGGGCCAACGTCCTGACTTTC
TRBD2	TRBV7-9	few	TRBJ2-5	CASSLGTSGRKETQYF	TGTGCCAGCAGCTTAGGAACTAGCGGGAGGAAAGAGACCCAGTACTTC
-	TRBV5-1	many	TRBJ2-2	CASSIRTELNTGELFF	TGCGCCAGCAGCATCAGGACAGAATTGAACACCGGGGAGCTGTTTTTT
-	TRBV18	few	TRBJ2-1	CASSPVDYHGEQFF	TGTGCCAGCTCACCCGTGGACTATCACGGTGAGCAGTTCTTC
-	TRBV5-1	few	TRBJ1-1	CASSLGVRKGTEAFF	TGCGCCAGCAGCTTGGGTGTCCGGAAGGGGACTGAAGCTTTCTTT
-	TRBV7-2	-	TRBJ2-3	CASSLASRQARGDTQYF	TGTGCCAGCAGCTTAGCGAGCCGACAGGCACGGGGAGATACGCAGTATTTT
TRBD2	TRBV11-1	few	TRBJ2-3	CASSSSGTSGRSEDTQYF	TGTGCCAGCAGCTCTTCCGGGACTAGCGGGAGGTCTGAAGATACGCAGTATTTT
-	TRBV1	-	TRBJ2-3	CTSSSKTSGGSDTQYF	TGCACCAGCAGCTCGAAGACTAGCGGGGGATCAGATACGCAGTATTTT
-	TRBV5-5	many	TRBJ2-4	CASSLSLGGNIQYF	TGTGCCAGCAGCTTGTCCCTGGGTGGAAACATTCAGTACTTC
TRBD2	TRBV20-1	many	TRBJ2-3	CSADLAEGTDTQYF	TGCAGTGCTGACCTAGCGGAGGGCACAGATACGCAGTATTTT
TRBD1	TRBV20-1	many	TRBJ2-1	CSARHHLPGGVYNEQFF	TGCAGTGCTAGACACCACCTTCCAGGGGGCGTCTACAATGAGCAGTTCTTC
-	TRBV29-1	few	TRBJ1-1	CSVVGSSEAFF	TGCAGCGTTGTAGGGTCTTCTGAAGCTTTCTTT
TRBD2	TRBV5-1	few	TRBJ2-5	CASSAGLAKETQYF	TGCGCCAGCAGCGCGGGACTAGCGAAAGAGACCCAGTACTTC
TRBD2	TRBV3-1	-	TRBJ2-2	CASSNKMGLMTGELFF	TGTGCCAGCAGTAACAAGATGGGACTAATGACCGGGGAGCTGTTTTTT
-	TRBV6-5	-	TRBJ1-3	CASSYQNTIYF	TGTGCCAGCAGTTACCAGAACACCATATATTTT
-	TRBV7-2	few	TRBJ2-7	CASSSFPSYEQYF	TGTGCCAGCAGCTCCTTCCCCTCCTACGAGCAGTACTTC
-	TRBV11-3	-	TRBJ2-2	CASSSGTHGGELFF	TGTGCCAGCAGCTCCGGGACTCACGGCGGGGAGCTGTTTTTT
-	TRBV5-1	many	TRBJ2-2	CASSSGGNANTGELFF	TGCGCCAGCAGCTCAGGTGGAAACGCGAACACCGGGGAGCTGTTTTTT
-	TRBV7-9	-	TRBJ2-2	CASSFLPGRTNTGELFF	TGTGCCAGCAGCTTTCTACCGGGACGGACGAACACCGGGGAGCTGTTTTTT
-	TRBV6-4	few	TRBJ2-7	CASSESKIDRSGYEQYF	TGTGCCAGCAGTGAATCGAAGATTGACAGGTCTGGCTACGAGCAGTACTTC
-	TRBV24-1	few	TRBJ2-2	CATSDRRTGGYTGELFF	TGTGCCACCAGTGATAGGAGGACAGGAGGGTACACCGGGGAGCTGTTTTTT
TRBD2	TRBV5-1	-	TRBJ2-7	CASSYGTSVYEQYF	TGCGCCAGCAGCTACGGGACTAGCGTATACGAGCAGTACTTC
TRBD1	TRBV7-9	-	TRBJ2-5	CASSPSGTGAKETQYF	TGTGCCAGCAGCCCGTCCGGGACAGGGGCAAAAGAGACCCAGTACTTC
-	TRBV10-3	few	TRBJ2-2	CANGDTNTGELFF	TGTGCCAACGGAGACACGAACACCGGGGAGCTGTTTTTT
-	TRBV5-1	-	TRBJ2-2	CASTLPVDSPNTGELFF	TGCGCCAGCACTCTCCCTGTGGACAGCCCGAACACCGGGGAGCTGTTTTTT
-	TRBV5-1	many	TRBJ2-3	CASSLGTGDTQYF	TGTGCCAGCAGTCTCGGTACTGGAGATACGCAGTATTTT
-	TRBV2	few	TRBJ2-6	CASSERSAGANVLTF	TGTGCCAGCAGTGAACGGTCAGCTGGGGCCAACGTCCTGACTTTC
TRBD1	TRBV7-2	few	TRBJ2-2	CASSPRDRGSSAELFF	TGTGCCAGCAGCCCCCGGGACAGGGGTTCCTCAGCGGAGCTGTTTTTT
-	TRBV7-9	-	TRBJ1-3	CASSSPGSGNTIYF	TGTGCCAGCAGCTCCCCGGGCTCTGGAAACACCATATATTTT